The clone carrying this T cell receptor (beta chain) has just one count. Germline assignment: CDR1 SGHRS and CDR2 YFSETQ. The CDR3 runs 14 residues. V was pared by 3 bases and J by 8 bases, with 7 bases of the junction left unmatched. This entry belongs to a study of cytomegalovirus exposure and HLA in healthy donors. About the research overall: About 85 million unique TCR sequences came from HLA-typed donors in an early release.

With 60 Vbeta and 13 Jbeta primers, the PCR was carried out. Using immunoSEQ multiplex PCR, the repertoire was profiled, and TCRdb retains in-frame clones only, with some absent. The sample consists of about 270,000 clones, about 75% of them appearing once. This receptor was obtained from a female donor in good health and CMV-seronegative. V gene TRBV5-1 combines with J gene TRBJ2-1, with 8 bases matching TRBD1. Sequencing input: PBMCs. The CDR3 coding sequence is TGCGCCAGCAGCTCTCCGGCAGGGGGCGATGAGCAGTTCTTC. Translation gives CASSSPAGGDEQFF.